This T cell receptor (beta chain) was captured in a study of T-cell reconstitution after alpha-beta-depleted transplantation in children. Study observations and caveats: Newly made T cells mostly supplied T-cell counts and diversity one year after transplant.

Unique molecular identifiers were used in preparing the TCRbeta library. TCRdb re-analysed the PCR reads in MiXCR, keeping a single row per CDR3 protein. The table lists about 610,000 distinct CDR3 sequences, 25% to 30% of them singletons, with around a third in the top ten. For this clonotype: Its antigen remains unknown.

Trimming pared 5 bases from V and 10 bases from J, leaving 10 bases between. The CDR3 loop spans 11 amino acids. CDR1 and CDR2 from the germline V gene are SNHLY and FYNNEI. This receptor was obtained from a boy under two years old with Wiskott-Aldrich syndrome, due to receive a stem cell transplant. The genes are TRBV2 and TRBJ2-3; weak D call: TRBD2 (5 bases). The source material was PBMCs, sampled before TCRalphabeta/CD19-depleted stem cell transplant. CDR3 sequence (DNA): TGTGCCAGCAGTACGTGGGAGCCGCAGTATTTT. Amino acids: CASSTWEPQYF. Based on the CDR3 plus reference TRBV2 and TRBJ2-3, the full variable domain is EPEVTQTPSHQVTQMGQEVILRCVPISNHLYFYWYRQILGQKVEFLVSFYNNEISEKSEIFDDQFSVERPDGSNFTLKIRSTKLEDSAMYFCASSTWEPQYFGPGTRLTVL.